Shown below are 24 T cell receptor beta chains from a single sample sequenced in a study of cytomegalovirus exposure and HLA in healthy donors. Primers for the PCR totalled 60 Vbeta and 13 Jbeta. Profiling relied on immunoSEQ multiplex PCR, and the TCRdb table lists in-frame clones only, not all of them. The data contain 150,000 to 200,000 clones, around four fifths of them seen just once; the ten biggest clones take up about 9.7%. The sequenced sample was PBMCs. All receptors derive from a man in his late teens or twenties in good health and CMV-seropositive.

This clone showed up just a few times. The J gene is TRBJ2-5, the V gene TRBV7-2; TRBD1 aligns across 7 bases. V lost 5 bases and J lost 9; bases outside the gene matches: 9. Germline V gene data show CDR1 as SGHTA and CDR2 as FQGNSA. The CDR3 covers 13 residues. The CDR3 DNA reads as TGTGCCAGCAGCCAAGAGGACAGGCAGGCCCAGTACTTC. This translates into CASSQEDRQAQYF.

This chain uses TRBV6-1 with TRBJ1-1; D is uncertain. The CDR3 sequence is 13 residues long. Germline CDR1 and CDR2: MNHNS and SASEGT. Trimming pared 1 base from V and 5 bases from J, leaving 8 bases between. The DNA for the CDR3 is TGTGCCAGCAGTGAAGTCGCGGGGACTGAAGCTTTCTTT. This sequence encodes CASSEVAGTEAFF.

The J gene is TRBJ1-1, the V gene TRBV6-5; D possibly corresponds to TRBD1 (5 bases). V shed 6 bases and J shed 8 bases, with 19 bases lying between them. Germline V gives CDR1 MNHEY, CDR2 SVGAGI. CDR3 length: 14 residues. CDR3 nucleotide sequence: TGTGCCAGCAGGTCGTTCCGGGACTCAAAAGAAGCTTTCTTT. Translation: CASRSFRDSKEAFF.

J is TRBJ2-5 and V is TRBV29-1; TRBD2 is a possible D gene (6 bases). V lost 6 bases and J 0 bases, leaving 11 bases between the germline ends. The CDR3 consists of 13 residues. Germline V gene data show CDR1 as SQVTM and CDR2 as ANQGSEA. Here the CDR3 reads CSVARTNQETQYF. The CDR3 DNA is TGCAGCGTCGCCAGGACTAACCAAGAGACCCAGTACTTC.

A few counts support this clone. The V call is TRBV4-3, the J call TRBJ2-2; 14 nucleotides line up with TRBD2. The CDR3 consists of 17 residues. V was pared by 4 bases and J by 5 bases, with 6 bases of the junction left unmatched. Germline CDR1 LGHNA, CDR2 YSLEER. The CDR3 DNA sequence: TGCGCCAGCAGCCTGGGACTAGCGGGAGTGCGAACCGGGGAGCTGTTTTTT. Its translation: CASSLGLAGVRTGELFF.

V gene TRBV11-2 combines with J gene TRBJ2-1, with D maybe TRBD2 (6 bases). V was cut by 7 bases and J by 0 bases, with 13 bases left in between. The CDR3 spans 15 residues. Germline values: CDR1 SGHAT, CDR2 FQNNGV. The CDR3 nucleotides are TGTGCCAGCACCATACGGGGGAGCTCCTACAATGAGCAGTTCTTC. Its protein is CASTIRGSSYNEQFF.

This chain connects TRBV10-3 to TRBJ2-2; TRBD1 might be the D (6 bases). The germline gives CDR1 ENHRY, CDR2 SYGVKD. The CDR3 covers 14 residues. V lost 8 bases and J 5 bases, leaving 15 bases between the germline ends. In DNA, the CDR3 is TGTGCCATCGGTCAGGGGCAGGGGACCGGGGAGCTGTTTTTT. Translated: CAIGQGQGTGELFF.

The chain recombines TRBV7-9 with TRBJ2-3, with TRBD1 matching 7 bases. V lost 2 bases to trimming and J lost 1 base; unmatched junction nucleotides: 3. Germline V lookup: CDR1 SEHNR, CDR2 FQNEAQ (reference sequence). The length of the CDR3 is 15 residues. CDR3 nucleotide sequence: TGTGCCAGCAGCTTAAGCCAGGGGGGCACAGATACGCAGTATTTT. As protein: CASSLSQGGTDTQYF.

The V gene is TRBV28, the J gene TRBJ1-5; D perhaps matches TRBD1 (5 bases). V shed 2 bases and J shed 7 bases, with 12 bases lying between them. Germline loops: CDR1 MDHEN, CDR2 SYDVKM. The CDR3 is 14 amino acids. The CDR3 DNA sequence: TGTGCCAGCAGTTTACCGGGGGGTACCCAGCCCCAGCATTTT. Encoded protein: CASSLPGGTQPQHF.

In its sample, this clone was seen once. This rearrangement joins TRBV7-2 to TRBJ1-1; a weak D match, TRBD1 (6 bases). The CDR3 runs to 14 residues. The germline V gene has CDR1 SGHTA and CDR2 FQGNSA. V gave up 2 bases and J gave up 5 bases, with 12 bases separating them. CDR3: CASSLQGYGTEAFF. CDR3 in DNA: TGTGCCAGCAGCTTACAGGGGTATGGAACTGAAGCTTTCTTT.

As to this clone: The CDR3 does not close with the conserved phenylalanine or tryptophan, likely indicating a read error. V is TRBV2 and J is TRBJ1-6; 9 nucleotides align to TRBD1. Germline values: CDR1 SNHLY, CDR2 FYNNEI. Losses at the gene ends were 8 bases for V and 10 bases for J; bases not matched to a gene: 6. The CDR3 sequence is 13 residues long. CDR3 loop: CASRGQGLSPLHL. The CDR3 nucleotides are TGTGCCAGCCGAGGACAGGGGCTATCACCCCTCCACCTT.

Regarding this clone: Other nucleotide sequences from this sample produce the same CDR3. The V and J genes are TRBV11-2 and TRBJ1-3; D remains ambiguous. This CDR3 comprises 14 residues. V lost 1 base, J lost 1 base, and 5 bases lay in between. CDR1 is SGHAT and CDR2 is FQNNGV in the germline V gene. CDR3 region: CASSLAGSGNTIYF. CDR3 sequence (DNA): TGTGCCAGCAGCTTAGCGGGGTCTGGAAACACCATATATTTT.

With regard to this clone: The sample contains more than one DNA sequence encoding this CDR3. CDR3 nucleotide sequence: TGTGCCAGCAGTAGCGGGAAGGAGACCCAGTACTTC. Its translation is CASSSGKETQYF. The chain has TRBV28 and TRBJ2-5; 7 nucleotides line up with TRBD2. With V trimmed by 5 bases and J by 5 bases, 2 bases remained unmatched. Germline V lookup: CDR1 MDHEN, CDR2 SYDVKM. This CDR3 has 12 amino acids.

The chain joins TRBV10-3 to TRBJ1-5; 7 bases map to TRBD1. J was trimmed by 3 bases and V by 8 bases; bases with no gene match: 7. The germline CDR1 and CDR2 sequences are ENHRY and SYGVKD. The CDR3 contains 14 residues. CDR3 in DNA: TGTGCCATCCACACAGGGGACCCCAATCAGCCCCAGCATTTT. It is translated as CAIHTGDPNQPQHF.

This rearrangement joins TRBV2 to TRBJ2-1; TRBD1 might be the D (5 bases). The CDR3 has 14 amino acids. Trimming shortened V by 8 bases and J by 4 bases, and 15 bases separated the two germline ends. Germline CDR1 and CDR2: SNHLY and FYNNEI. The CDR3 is CASSDTNSYNEQFF. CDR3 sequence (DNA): TGTGCCAGCTCGGACACTAACTCTTACAATGAGCAGTTCTTC.

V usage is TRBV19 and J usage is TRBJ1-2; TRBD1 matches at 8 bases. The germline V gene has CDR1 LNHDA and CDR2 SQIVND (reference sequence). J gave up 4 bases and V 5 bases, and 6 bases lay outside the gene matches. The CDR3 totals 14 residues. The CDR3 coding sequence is TGTGCCAGTAGTCCTTCTACAGGGGGCTATGGCTACACCTTC. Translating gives CASSPSTGGYGYTF.

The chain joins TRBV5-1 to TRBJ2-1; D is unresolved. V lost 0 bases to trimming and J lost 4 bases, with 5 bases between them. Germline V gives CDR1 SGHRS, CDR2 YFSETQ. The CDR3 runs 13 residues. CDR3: CASSLGPYNEQFF. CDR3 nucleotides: TGCGCCAGCAGCTTGGGGCCGTACAATGAGCAGTTCTTC.

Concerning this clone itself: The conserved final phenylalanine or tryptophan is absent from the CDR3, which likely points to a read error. The CDR3 here is CATSRDGQGNYGYTL. CDR3 DNA: TGTGCCACCAGCAGAGACGGACAGGGGAACTATGGCTACACCCTC. The rearrangement joins TRBV15 to TRBJ1-2; TRBD1 matches 9 bases. This CDR3 has 15 residues. V shed 0 bases and J 2 bases; nucleotides not matched to a gene: 1. Germline V lookup: CDR1 LNHNV, CDR2 YYDKDF (reference sequence).

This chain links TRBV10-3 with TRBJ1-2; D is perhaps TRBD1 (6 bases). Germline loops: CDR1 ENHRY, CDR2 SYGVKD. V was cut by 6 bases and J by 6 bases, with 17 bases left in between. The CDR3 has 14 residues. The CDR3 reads CAIRTRQDFNGYTF. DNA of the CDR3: TGTGCCATCAGGACCCGACAGGACTTCAATGGCTACACCTTC.

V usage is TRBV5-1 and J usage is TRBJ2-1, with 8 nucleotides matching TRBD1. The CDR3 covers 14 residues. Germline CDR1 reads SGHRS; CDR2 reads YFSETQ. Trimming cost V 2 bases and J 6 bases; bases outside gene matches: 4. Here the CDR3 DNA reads TGCGCCAGCAGCTTTCAGGGGGCGGGCAATGAGCAGTTCTTC. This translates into CASSFQGAGNEQFF.

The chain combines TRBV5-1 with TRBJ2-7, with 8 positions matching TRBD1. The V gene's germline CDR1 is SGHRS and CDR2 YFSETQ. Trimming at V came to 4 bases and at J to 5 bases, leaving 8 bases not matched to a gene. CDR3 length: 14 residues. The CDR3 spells CASSVGQGSDEQYF. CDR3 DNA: TGCGCCAGCAGCGTCGGACAGGGTAGCGACGAGCAGTACTTC.

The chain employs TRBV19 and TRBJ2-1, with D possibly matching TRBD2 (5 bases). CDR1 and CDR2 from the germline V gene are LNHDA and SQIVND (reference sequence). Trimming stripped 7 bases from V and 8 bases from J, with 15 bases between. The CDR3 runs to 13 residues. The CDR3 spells CASTSAPGDEQFF. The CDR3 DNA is TGTGCCAGTACCTCGGCCCCCGGGGATGAGCAGTTCTTC.

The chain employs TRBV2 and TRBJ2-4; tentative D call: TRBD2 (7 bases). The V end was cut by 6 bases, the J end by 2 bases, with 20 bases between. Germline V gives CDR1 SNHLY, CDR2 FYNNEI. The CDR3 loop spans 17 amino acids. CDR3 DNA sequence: TGTGCCAGCAGAATGTGGATTGGGGGGGCTTCCAAAAACATTCAGTACTTC. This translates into CASRMWIGGASKNIQYF. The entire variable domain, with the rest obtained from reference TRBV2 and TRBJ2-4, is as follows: EPEVTQTPSHQVTQMGQEVILRCVPISNHLYFYWYRQILGQKVEFLVSFYNNEISEKSEIFDDQFSVERPDGSNFTLKIRSTKLEDSAMYFCASRMWIGGASKNIQYFGAGTRLSVL.

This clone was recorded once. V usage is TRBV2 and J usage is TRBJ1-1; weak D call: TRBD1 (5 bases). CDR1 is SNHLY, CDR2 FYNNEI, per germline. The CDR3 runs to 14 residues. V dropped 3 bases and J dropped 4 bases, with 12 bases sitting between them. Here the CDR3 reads CASSEGGDVTEAFF. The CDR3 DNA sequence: TGTGCCAGCAGTGAGGGGGGGGACGTCACTGAAGCTTTCTTT.